The clone carrying this T cell receptor beta chain showed up just a few times. Its antigen is still unknown. The CDR3 length is 14 residues. Germline V gene lookup returns CDR1 MNHEY and CDR2 SVGEGT. Trimming pared 6 bases from V and 5 bases from J, leaving 16 bases between. These data originate in a study of response to subunit inactivated influenza vaccine. TCRdb ran MiXCR on the RT-PCR reads and lists one entry per CDR3 protein. The data hold around 530,000 distinct CDR3 sequences, with approximately 16% observed a single time. Study outcomes and limitations: Authors proposed each seasonal influenza vaccination draws in few new T cells.

V and J are TRBV6-2 or TRBV6-3 and TRBJ1-1; TRBD1 is a possible D gene (6 bases). Here the sequenced sample was CD4+ T cells sorted from PBMCs, taken roughly 24 months after vaccination. This sequence originates from a man aged 50-75 years who received an inactivated influenza vaccine. The CDR3 coding sequence is TGTGCCAGCAGCCTTACGGCAGGGGAGACTGAAGCTTTCTTT. Protein product: CASSLTAGETEAFF.